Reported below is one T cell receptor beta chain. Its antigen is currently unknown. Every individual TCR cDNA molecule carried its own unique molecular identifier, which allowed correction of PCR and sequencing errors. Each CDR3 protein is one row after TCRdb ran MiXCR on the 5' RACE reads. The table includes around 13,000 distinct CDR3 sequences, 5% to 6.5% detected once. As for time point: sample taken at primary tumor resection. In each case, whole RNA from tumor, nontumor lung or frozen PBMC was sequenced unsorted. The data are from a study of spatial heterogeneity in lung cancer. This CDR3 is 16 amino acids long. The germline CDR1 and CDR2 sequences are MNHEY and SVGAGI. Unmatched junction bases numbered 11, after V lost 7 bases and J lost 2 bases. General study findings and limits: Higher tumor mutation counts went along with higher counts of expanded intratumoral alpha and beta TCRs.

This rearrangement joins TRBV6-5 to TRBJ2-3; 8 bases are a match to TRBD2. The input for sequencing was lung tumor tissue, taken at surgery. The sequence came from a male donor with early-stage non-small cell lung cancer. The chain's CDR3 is CASNELAGGATDTQYF. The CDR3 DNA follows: TGTGCCAGCAACGAACTGGCGGGGGGAGCCACAGATACGCAGTATTTT.